This T cell receptor beta chain was recorded in a study of radiotherapy plus CTLA-4 blockade in lung cancer. Concerning this clone: What it recognizes is unknown.

Alongside CTLA-4 blockade with ipilimumab, patients with chemo-refractory metastatic non-small-cell lung cancer received focal radiation. Findings and caveats of the study: Early blood T cell clone dynamics reportedly forecast response best, with interferon-beta.

This CDR3 has 13 amino acids. Losses at the gene ends were 5 bases for V and 4 bases for J; bases not matched to a gene: 3. Germline lookup yields CDR1 ENHRY and CDR2 SYGVKD. Libraries were prepared by immunoSEQ multiplex PCR; TCRdb keeps only in-frame clonotypes and omits some of them. Of 35,000 or so clones in the sample, about 85% were seen once. The clonotype originates from a human donor with non-small cell lung cancer who had stable disease on radiotherapy plus ipilimumab. The material sequenced was peripheral blood, taken from a patient treated with radiotherapy plus ipilimumab. This rearrangement joins TRBV10-3 to TRBJ2-7, with 9 bases that match TRBD1. The CDR3 DNA reads TGTGCCATCAGTCGGACAGGGGAATACGAGCAGTACTTC. Protein: CAISRTGEYEQYF.